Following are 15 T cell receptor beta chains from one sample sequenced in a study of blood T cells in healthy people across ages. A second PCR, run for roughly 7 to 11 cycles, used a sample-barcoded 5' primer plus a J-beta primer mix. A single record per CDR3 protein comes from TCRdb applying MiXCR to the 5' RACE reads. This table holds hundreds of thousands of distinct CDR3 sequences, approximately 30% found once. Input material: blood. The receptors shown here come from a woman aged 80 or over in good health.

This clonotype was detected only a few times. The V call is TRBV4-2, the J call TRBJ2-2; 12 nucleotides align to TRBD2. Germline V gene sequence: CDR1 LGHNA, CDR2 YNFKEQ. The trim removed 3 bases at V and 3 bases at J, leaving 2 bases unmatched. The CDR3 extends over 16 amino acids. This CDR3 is CASSHRLAGDTGELFF. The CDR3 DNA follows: TGTGCCAGCAGCCACAGACTAGCGGGGGACACCGGGGAGCTGTTTTTT.

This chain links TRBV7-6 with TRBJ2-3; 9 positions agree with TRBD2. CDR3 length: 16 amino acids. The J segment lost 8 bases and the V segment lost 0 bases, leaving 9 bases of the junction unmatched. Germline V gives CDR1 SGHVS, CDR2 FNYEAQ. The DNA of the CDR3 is TGTGCCAGCAGCTTAGCGTTGCGGGGGGGTGACGGTACGCAGTATTTT. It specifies CASSLALRGGDGTQYF.

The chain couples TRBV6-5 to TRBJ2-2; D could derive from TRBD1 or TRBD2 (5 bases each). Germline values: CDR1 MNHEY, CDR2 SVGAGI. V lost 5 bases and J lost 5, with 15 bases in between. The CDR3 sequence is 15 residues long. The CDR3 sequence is CASSRDGWGTGELFF. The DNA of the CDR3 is TGTGCCAGCAGTCGGGACGGCTGGGGGACCGGGGAGCTGTTTTTT.

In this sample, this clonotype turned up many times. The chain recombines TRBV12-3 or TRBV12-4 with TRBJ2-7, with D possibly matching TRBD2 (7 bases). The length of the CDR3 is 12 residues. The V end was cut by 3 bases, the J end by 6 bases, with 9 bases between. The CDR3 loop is CASSLGGLEQYF. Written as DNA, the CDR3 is TGTGCCAGCAGTTTGGGGGGGCTCGAGCAGTACTTC.

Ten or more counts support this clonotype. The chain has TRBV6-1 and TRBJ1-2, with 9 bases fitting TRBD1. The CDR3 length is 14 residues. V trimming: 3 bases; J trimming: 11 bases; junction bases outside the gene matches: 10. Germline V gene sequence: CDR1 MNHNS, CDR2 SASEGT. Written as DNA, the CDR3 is TGTGCCAGCAGTGAGGCCGGGACAGGGCTAGCTTACACCTTC. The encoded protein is CASSEAGTGLAYTF.

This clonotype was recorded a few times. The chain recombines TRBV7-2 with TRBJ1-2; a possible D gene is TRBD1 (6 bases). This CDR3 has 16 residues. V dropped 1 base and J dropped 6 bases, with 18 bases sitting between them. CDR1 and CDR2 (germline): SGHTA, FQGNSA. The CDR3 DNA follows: TGTGCCAGCAGCTTAGGCCAGCTCGCAGGGGTAGATGGCTACACCTTC. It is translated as CASSLGQLAGVDGYTF.

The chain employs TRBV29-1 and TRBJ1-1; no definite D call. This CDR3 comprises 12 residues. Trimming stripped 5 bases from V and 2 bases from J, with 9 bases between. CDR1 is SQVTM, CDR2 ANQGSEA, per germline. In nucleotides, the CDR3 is TGCAGCGTTTCGGGAATAAACACTGAAGCTTTCTTT. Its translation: CSVSGINTEAFF.

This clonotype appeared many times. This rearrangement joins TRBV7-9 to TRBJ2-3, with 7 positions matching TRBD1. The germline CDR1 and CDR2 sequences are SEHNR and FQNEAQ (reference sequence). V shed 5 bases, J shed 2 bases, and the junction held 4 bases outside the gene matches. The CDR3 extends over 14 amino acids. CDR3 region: CASSPGQSTDTQYF. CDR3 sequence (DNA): TGTGCCAGCAGCCCGGGACAGTCCACAGATACGCAGTATTTT.

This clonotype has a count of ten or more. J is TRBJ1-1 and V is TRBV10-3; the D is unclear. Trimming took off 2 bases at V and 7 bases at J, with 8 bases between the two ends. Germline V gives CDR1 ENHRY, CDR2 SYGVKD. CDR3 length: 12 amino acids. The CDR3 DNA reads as TGTGCCATCAGTGAGCGGGTCGGTGAAGCTTTCTTT. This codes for CAISERVGEAFF.

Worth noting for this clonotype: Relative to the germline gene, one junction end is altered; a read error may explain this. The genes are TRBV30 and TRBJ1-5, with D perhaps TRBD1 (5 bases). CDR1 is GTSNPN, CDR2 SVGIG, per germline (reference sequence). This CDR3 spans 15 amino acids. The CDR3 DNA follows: TGTGCCTGGAGCCAAAGGCAGGGTAGCAATCAGCTCCAGCATTTT. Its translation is CAWSQRQGSNQLQHF.

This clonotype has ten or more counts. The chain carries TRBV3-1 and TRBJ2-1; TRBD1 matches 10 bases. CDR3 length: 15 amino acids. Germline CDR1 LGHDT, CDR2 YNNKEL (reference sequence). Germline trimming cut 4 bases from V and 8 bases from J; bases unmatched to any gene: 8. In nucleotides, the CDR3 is TGTGCCAGCAGCCGGACAGGGGGGTTAATCGATGAGCAGTTCTTC. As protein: CASSRTGGLIDEQFF.

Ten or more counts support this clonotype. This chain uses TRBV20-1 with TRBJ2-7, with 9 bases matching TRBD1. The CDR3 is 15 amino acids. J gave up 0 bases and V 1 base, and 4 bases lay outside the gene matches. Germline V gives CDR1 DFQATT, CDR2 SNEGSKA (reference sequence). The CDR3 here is CSARARTGASYEQYF. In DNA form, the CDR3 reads TGCAGTGCTAGAGCCCGGACAGGGGCCTCCTACGAGCAGTACTTC.

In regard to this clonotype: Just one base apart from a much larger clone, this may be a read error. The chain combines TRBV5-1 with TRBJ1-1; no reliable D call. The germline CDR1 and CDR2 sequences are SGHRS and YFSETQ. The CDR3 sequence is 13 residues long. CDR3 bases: TGCGCCGGCAGCTTGTCACCTAACACTGAAGCTTTCTTT. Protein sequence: CAGSLSPNTEAFF.

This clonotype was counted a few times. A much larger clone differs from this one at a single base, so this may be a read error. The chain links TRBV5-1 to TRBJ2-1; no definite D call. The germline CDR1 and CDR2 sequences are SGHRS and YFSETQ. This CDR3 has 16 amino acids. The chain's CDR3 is CASGLGWSTGPNEQFF. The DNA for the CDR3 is TGCGCCAGCGGCTTGGGGTGGTCGACCGGGCCGAATGAGCAGTTCTTC.

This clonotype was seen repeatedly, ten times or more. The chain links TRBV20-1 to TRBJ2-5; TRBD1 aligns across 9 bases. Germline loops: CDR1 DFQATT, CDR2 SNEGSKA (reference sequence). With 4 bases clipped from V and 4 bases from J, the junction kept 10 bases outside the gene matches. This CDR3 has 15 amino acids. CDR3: CSAKTTGGYGETQYF. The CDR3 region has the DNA TGCAGTGCTAAAACCACAGGGGGCTATGGAGAGACCCAGTACTTC.